The rows below give T cell receptor beta chains drawn from one sample of a study of human T cells and chemical hapten exposure. TCRdb redid the calling of the RACE reads with MiXCR, one entry per CDR3 protein. This table has around 380,000 distinct CDR3 sequences, approximately 5.8% appearing once. Sequenced here: whole blood, sampled in connection with sensitization to the hapten diphenylcyclopropenone (DPC). All receptors come from a woman in her late teens or twenties with alopecia areata. Some clones in this sample may be carry-over from other donors' samples. Each CDR3 is given with its conserved first and last residue. The D gene is left open where the match is weak. Not all rows give a size; the values are once, few, many and, for expanded clones, a class.

v_gene: TRBV5-1
d_gene: NA
j_gene: TRBJ2-5
abundance: few
CDR3aa: CASSLAGAAYQETQYF
CDR3nt: TGCGCCAGCAGCTTGGCTGGGGCCGCGTACCAAGAGACCCAGTACTTC

v_gene: TRBV10-3
d_gene: NA
j_gene: TRBJ1-6
abundance: few
CDR3aa: CAIRAVWGALSNSPLHF
CDR3nt: TGTGCCATCAGGGCCGTTTGGGGGGCGCTTTCAAATTCACCCCTCCACTTT

v_gene: TRBV11-1
d_gene: NA
j_gene: TRBJ1-1
abundance: few
CDR3aa: CASSPRRGNTEAFF
CDR3nt: TGTGCCAGCAGCCCACGACGGGGCAACACTGAAGCTTTCTTT

v_gene: TRBV5-1
d_gene: NA
j_gene: TRBJ2-5
abundance: NA
CDR3aa: CASSPAVGRETQYF
CDR3nt: TGCGCCAGCAGCCCGGCAGTGGGTCGGGAGACCCAGTACTTC

v_gene: TRBV28
d_gene: NA
j_gene: TRBJ1-1
abundance: many
CDR3aa: CASSSTLTDEAFF
CDR3nt: TGTGCCAGCAGTTCCACATTGACAGATGAAGCTTTCTTT

v_gene: TRBV7-2
d_gene: NA
j_gene: TRBJ2-6
abundance: many
CDR3aa: CASSFTLGGNVLTF
CDR3nt: TGTGCCAGCAGCTTCACGTTGGGAGGCAACGTCCTGACTTTC

v_gene: TRBV3-1
d_gene: NA
j_gene: TRBJ1-3
abundance: few
CDR3aa: CASSQDGGLWNTIYF
CDR3nt: TGTGCCAGCAGCCAAGACGGGGGCTTATGGAACACCATATATTTT

v_gene: TRBV12-3/TRBV12-4
d_gene: NA
j_gene: TRBJ2-4
abundance: NA
CDR3aa: CASTNGGVDKNIQYF
CDR3nt: TGTGCCAGCACCAATGGAGGGGTTGACAAAAACATTCAGTACTTC

v_gene: TRBV27
d_gene: NA
j_gene: TRBJ2-6
abundance: many
CDR3aa: CASSSDLGANVLTF
CDR3nt: TGTGCCAGCAGTTCCGATCTGGGGGCCAACGTCCTGACTTTC

v_gene: TRBV24-1
d_gene: NA
j_gene: TRBJ1-5
abundance: many
CDR3aa: CATSSEDSNQPQHF
CDR3nt: TGTGCCACCAGTTCGGAGGACAGCAATCAGCCCCAGCATTTT

v_gene: TRBV7-9
d_gene: NA
j_gene: TRBJ2-6
abundance: few
CDR3aa: CASSLGTAASVVSGANVLTF
CDR3nt: TGTGCCAGCAGCTTAGGGACAGCGGCTTCCGTCGTCTCTGGGGCCAACGTCCTGACTTTC

v_gene: TRBV6-2/TRBV6-3
d_gene: TRBD1
j_gene: TRBJ1-5
abundance: many
CDR3aa: CASRTGVPPQHF
CDR3nt: TGTGCCAGCAGAACAGGGGTTCCGCCCCAGCATTTT

v_gene: TRBV7-8
d_gene: TRBD1
j_gene: TRBJ1-3
abundance: few
CDR3aa: CASSFAPQGYGNTIYF
CDR3nt: TGTGCCAGCAGCTTTGCCCCACAGGGGTATGGAAACACCATATATTTT

v_gene: TRBV28
d_gene: NA
j_gene: TRBJ2-7
abundance: few
CDR3aa: CASSPRTRGVPTYEQYF
CDR3nt: TGTGCCAGCAGTCCAAGGACCAGGGGGGTTCCTACCTACGAGCAGTACTTC

v_gene: TRBV29-1
d_gene: TRBD2
j_gene: TRBJ2-7
abundance: few
CDR3aa: CSVEWGGSVEQYF
CDR3nt: TGCAGCGTTGAGTGGGGGGGTTCAGTCGAGCAGTACTTC

v_gene: TRBV7-9
d_gene: NA
j_gene: TRBJ2-5
abundance: few
CDR3aa: CASSLTPGETQYF
CDR3nt: TGTGCCAGCAGCTTAACCCCAGGAGAGACCCAGTACTTC

v_gene: TRBV6-1
d_gene: TRBD1
j_gene: TRBJ2-2
abundance: NA
CDR3aa: CASRGQVAGTGELFF
CDR3nt: TGTGCCAGCAGAGGACAGGTGGCAGGGACCGGGGAGCTGTTTTTT

v_gene: TRBV6-6
d_gene: TRBD1
j_gene: TRBJ2-1
abundance: NA
CDR3aa: CARQGSCNEQFF
CDR3nt: TGTGCGAGACAGGGGTCTTGCAATGAGCAGTTCTTC

v_gene: TRBV7-6
d_gene: NA
j_gene: TRBJ2-7
abundance: many
CDR3aa: CASSLSPATYEQYF
CDR3nt: TGTGCCAGCAGCTTAAGTCCAGCTACCTACGAGCAGTACTTC

v_gene: TRBV5-8
d_gene: TRBD1
j_gene: TRBJ1-2
abundance: NA
CDR3aa: CASSRGQGVYGYTF
CDR3nt: TGTGCCAGCAGCCGCGGACAGGGGGTCTATGGCTACACCTTC

v_gene: TRBV3-1
d_gene: TRBD2
j_gene: TRBJ2-3
abundance: NA
CDR3aa: CASSQEGLAGYGDTQYF
CDR3nt: TGTGCCAGCAGCCAAGAGGGACTAGCGGGGTATGGAGATACGCAGTATTTT

v_gene: TRBV4-2
d_gene: TRBD2
j_gene: TRBJ2-5
abundance: NA
CDR3aa: CASSQTPTGLAGVETQYF
CDR3nt: TGTGCCAGCAGCCAAACACCCACGGGACTAGCGGGGGTAGAGACCCAGTACTTC

v_gene: TRBV6-5
d_gene: TRBD1
j_gene: TRBJ2-7
abundance: many
CDR3aa: CASHRDRGIEQYF
CDR3nt: TGTGCCAGCCACCGGGACAGGGGGATTGAGCAGTACTTC

v_gene: TRBV12-5
d_gene: TRBD1
j_gene: TRBJ1-1
abundance: NA
CDR3aa: CASGLIGGGQGSNTEAFF
CDR3nt: TGTGCTAGTGGTTTGATCGGGGGCGGACAGGGGTCGAACACTGAAGCTTTCTTT

v_gene: TRBV6-2/TRBV6-3
d_gene: TRBD1
j_gene: TRBJ2-2
abundance: many
CDR3aa: CASSYDGQGAGELFF
CDR3nt: TGTGCCAGCAGTTACGACGGTCAGGGGGCCGGGGAGCTGTTTTTT

v_gene: TRBV10-3
d_gene: TRBD1
j_gene: TRBJ2-5
abundance: few
CDR3aa: CAISDTGDGTQYF
CDR3nt: TGTGCCATCAGTGACACAGGGGACGGGACCCAGTACTTC

v_gene: TRBV19
d_gene: TRBD2
j_gene: TRBJ2-6
abundance: few
CDR3aa: CASSTSGGAGGANVLTF
CDR3nt: TGTGCCAGTAGTACTAGCGGGGGGGCCGGAGGGGCCAACGTCCTGACTTTC

v_gene: TRBV5-1
d_gene: NA
j_gene: TRBJ2-5
abundance: NA
CDR3aa: CASSPVPGSPQETQYF
CDR3nt: TGCGCCAGCAGCCCCGTTCCAGGGAGCCCTCAAGAGACCCAGTACTTC

v_gene: TRBV13
d_gene: NA
j_gene: TRBJ2-1
abundance: many
CDR3aa: CASLHRGLGYNEQFF
CDR3nt: TGTGCCAGCCTGCACCGGGGTCTAGGCTACAATGAGCAGTTCTTC

v_gene: TRBV7-2
d_gene: NA
j_gene: TRBJ2-3
abundance: many
CDR3aa: CASSLVLGTQYF
CDR3nt: TGTGCCAGCAGCTTAGTACTAGGTACGCAGTATTTT

v_gene: TRBV11-2
d_gene: TRBD1
j_gene: TRBJ2-3
abundance: few
CDR3aa: CASSLGGTGASTDTQYF
CDR3nt: TGTGCCAGCAGCTTAGGAGGGACAGGGGCTAGCACAGATACGCAGTATTTT

v_gene: TRBV10-2
d_gene: TRBD1
j_gene: TRBJ1-6
abundance: NA
CDR3aa: CASTGQGSKDSPLHF
CDR3nt: TGCGCCAGCACGGGACAGGGATCGAAAGATTCACCCCTCCACTTT

v_gene: TRBV12-3/TRBV12-4
d_gene: NA
j_gene: TRBJ2-1
abundance: many
CDR3aa: CASSFRGRLNEQFF
CDR3nt: TGTGCCAGCAGTTTTAGGGGACGTCTCAATGAGCAGTTCTTC

v_gene: TRBV11-2
d_gene: NA
j_gene: TRBJ2-3
abundance: once
CDR3aa: CASSLVGTPPIQYF
CDR3nt: TGTGCCAGCAGCTTAGTCGGGACGCCGCCGATCCAGTATTTT

v_gene: TRBV20-1
d_gene: NA
j_gene: TRBJ1-1
abundance: NA
CDR3aa: CSARDRGAAEAFF
CDR3nt: TGCAGTGCTAGAGACAGGGGCGCGGCTGAAGCTTTCTTT

v_gene: TRBV7-2
d_gene: TRBD1
j_gene: TRBJ1-2
abundance: NA
CDR3aa: CASSLQGTGDGYTF
CDR3nt: TGTGCCAGCAGCTTACAAGGGACAGGGGATGGCTACACCTTC

v_gene: TRBV13
d_gene: NA
j_gene: TRBJ2-7
abundance: few
CDR3aa: CASMITRYSYEQYF
CDR3nt: TGTGCCAGCATGATCACCAGGTACTCCTACGAGCAGTACTTC

v_gene: TRBV7-2
d_gene: NA
j_gene: TRBJ1-4
abundance: NA
CDR3aa: CASSLTGRSEKLFF
CDR3nt: TGTGCCAGCAGCTTAACGGGGCGTAGTGAAAAACTGTTTTTT

v_gene: TRBV6-5
d_gene: TRBD2
j_gene: TRBJ2-1
abundance: few
CDR3aa: CASSYSFSGGASYNEQFF
CDR3nt: TGTGCCAGCAGTTACTCGTTTAGCGGGGGGGCCTCCTACAATGAGCAGTTCTTC

v_gene: TRBV12-3/TRBV12-4
d_gene: NA
j_gene: TRBJ2-7
abundance: NA
CDR3aa: CASSFTGNPSYEQYF
CDR3nt: TGTGCCAGCAGTTTTACAGGGAATCCCTCCTACGAGCAGTACTTC

v_gene: TRBV5-1
d_gene: NA
j_gene: TRBJ2-6
abundance: many
CDR3aa: CASSPTLQAGSGANVLTF
CDR3nt: TGCGCCAGCAGCCCTACCCTGCAGGCCGGCTCTGGGGCCAACGTCCTGACTTTC

v_gene: TRBV4-2
d_gene: TRBD2
j_gene: TRBJ2-3
abundance: few
CDR3aa: CASSQAAGEADTQYF
CDR3nt: TGTGCCAGCAGCCAGGCAGCGGGGGAAGCAGATACGCAGTATTTT

v_gene: TRBV5-4
d_gene: TRBD1
j_gene: TRBJ1-2
abundance: few
CDR3aa: CASSMGQGASSNYGYTF
CDR3nt: TGTGCCAGCAGCATGGGACAGGGGGCGTCAAGTAACTATGGCTACACCTTC

v_gene: TRBV25-1
d_gene: TRBD1
j_gene: TRBJ1-6
abundance: many
CDR3aa: CASSAGTGVNSPLHF
CDR3nt: TGTGCCAGCAGTGCCGGGACAGGGGTCAATTCACCCCTCCACTTT

v_gene: TRBV6-2/TRBV6-3
d_gene: TRBD2
j_gene: TRBJ2-3
abundance: NA
CDR3aa: CASQTSGGDTQYF
CDR3nt: TGTGCCAGCCAGACTAGCGGGGGAGATACGCAGTATTTT

v_gene: TRBV2
d_gene: NA
j_gene: TRBJ1-4
abundance: many
CDR3aa: CASSRGQQPEKLFF
CDR3nt: TGTGCCAGCAGTCGCGGGCAGCAGCCGGAAAAACTGTTTTTT

v_gene: TRBV7-9
d_gene: TRBD1
j_gene: TRBJ1-6
abundance: many
CDR3aa: CASSPTGGGSPLHF
CDR3nt: TGTGCCAGCAGCCCGACAGGGGGCGGTTCACCCCTCCACTTT

v_gene: TRBV2
d_gene: NA
j_gene: TRBJ2-7
abundance: NA
CDR3aa: CASSDRGRGPYEQYF
CDR3nt: TGTGCCAGCAGTGATCGGGGGAGAGGACCCTACGAGCAGTACTTC

v_gene: TRBV20-1
d_gene: TRBD1
j_gene: TRBJ1-2
abundance: many
CDR3aa: CSAQTGGYGYTF
CDR3nt: TGCAGTGCCCAGACAGGGGGCTATGGCTACACCTTC

v_gene: TRBV6-5
d_gene: TRBD1
j_gene: TRBJ2-7
abundance: many
CDR3aa: CASSATGYYEQYF
CDR3nt: TGTGCCAGCAGTGCGACAGGGTACTACGAGCAGTACTTC

v_gene: TRBV10-3
d_gene: NA
j_gene: TRBJ1-5
abundance: many
CDR3aa: CAISVTESNQPQHF
CDR3nt: TGTGCCATCAGTGTGACAGAAAGCAATCAGCCCCAGCATTTT

v_gene: TRBV29-1
d_gene: TRBD1
j_gene: TRBJ2-7
abundance: few
CDR3aa: CSVEDRGQVVHEQYF
CDR3nt: TGCAGCGTTGAAGATCGGGGACAGGTTGTTCACGAGCAGTACTTC

v_gene: TRBV5-6
d_gene: TRBD2
j_gene: TRBJ2-3
abundance: NA
CDR3aa: CASSSGDSTDTQYF
CDR3nt: TGTGCCAGCAGTAGCGGGGATAGCACAGATACGCAGTATTTT

v_gene: TRBV20-1
d_gene: NA
j_gene: TRBJ1-5
abundance: many
CDR3aa: CSATGGNQPQHF
CDR3nt: TGCAGTGCTACAGGGGGCAATCAGCCCCAGCATTTT